One and the same sample provided the 20 T cell receptor beta chains below, sequenced in a study of memory CD4+ T cells and cytomegalovirus serostatus. Assay used: immunoSEQ multiplex PCR; TCRdb lists only in-frame clones, some missing. The sample has 80,000 to 100,000 clones, around 80% seen once. The sort gate was single viable CD3+CD4+CD8-CD45RO+ cells for memory CD4+ T cells. What was sequenced was memory CD4+ T cells from blood. The receptor source for this set is an adult in good health and CMV-seropositive.

The V gene is TRBV19, the J gene TRBJ2-3; D might be TRBD2 (6 bases). CDR1 is LNHDA and CDR2 is SQIVND in the germline V gene (reference sequence). CDR3 size: 12 residues. The V gene lost 6 bases and the J gene lost 6 bases, with 10 bases spanning the gap. As DNA, the CDR3 is TGTGCCAGTAGACGCGGGGCGGATACGCAGTATTTT. It specifies CASRRGADTQYF.

The rearrangement links TRBV6-4 to TRBJ1-5; possible D gene TRBD1, 6 bases. From germline, CDR1 is MRHNA and CDR2 SNTAGT. The ends were cut back, 7 bases at V and 9 bases at J, with 22 bases in the middle. This CDR3 contains 15 residues. In nucleotides, the CDR3 is TGTGCCAGCAACCACCCGGCCACTGAACAGGGGCCCCAGCATTTT. Amino acids: CASNHPATEQGPQHF.

This chain joins TRBV5-1 and TRBJ2-1; maybe TRBD2 (5 bases). V gave up 1 base and J gave up 6 bases, with 14 bases separating them. The germline V gene encodes CDR1 SGHRS and CDR2 YFSETQ. CDR3 length: 15 residues. The CDR3 loop reads CASSLMGGESNEQFF. The CDR3 DNA is TGCGCCAGCAGCTTGATGGGTGGGGAGAGCAATGAGCAGTTCTTC.

V is TRBV10-1 and J is TRBJ1-5; 12 bases fit TRBD1. The CDR3 spans 14 residues. Germline V gene sequence: CDR1 WNHNN, CDR2 SYGVQD (reference sequence). V shed 6 bases, J shed 7 bases, and the junction held 4 bases outside the gene matches. The CDR3 DNA is TGCGCCAGCAGGGGACAGGGGGCAGGGCAGCCCCAGCATTTT. It encodes CASRGQGAGQPQHF.

The CDR3 protein is CASSVAPSEVGGKVHEQYF. CDR3 nucleotide sequence: TGTGCCAGCAGCGTAGCTCCAAGTGAAGTTGGGGGAAAGGTCCACGAGCAGTACTTC. This chain joins TRBV9 and TRBJ2-7; D might be TRBD1 or TRBD2, each matching 5 bases. The CDR3 runs to 19 residues. V shed 0 bases and J shed 5 bases, with 27 bases lying between them. The germline V gene encodes CDR1 SGDLS and CDR2 YYNGEE.

This chain connects TRBV19 to TRBJ2-2, with 9 bases fitting TRBD1. CDR1 and CDR2 (germline): LNHDA, SQIVND (reference sequence). V trimming: 4 bases; J trimming: 4 bases; junction bases outside the gene matches: 7. The CDR3 has 16 amino acids. The CDR3 protein is CASSTPRDRATGELFF. The CDR3 DNA is TGTGCCAGTAGTACTCCTCGGGACAGGGCCACCGGGGAGCTGTTTTTT.

The chain has TRBV5-6 and TRBJ2-5, with 11 bases fitting TRBD2. Germline-derived CDR1 and CDR2 are SGHDT and YYEEEE. The CDR3 consists of 14 residues. V was pared by 4 bases and J by 1 base, with 0 bases of the junction left unmatched. This CDR3 reads CASSGTSGQETQYF. As DNA, the CDR3 is TGTGCCAGCAGCGGGACTAGCGGCCAAGAGACCCAGTACTTC.

CDR3 in amino acids: CASSLIQEFGEAFF. CDR3 DNA: TGTGCCAGCAGTTTGATCCAGGAATTCGGCGAAGCTTTCTTT. The chain uses TRBV28 and TRBJ1-1, with D unresolved. In germline, CDR1 is MDHEN, CDR2 SYDVKM. The CDR3 has 14 amino acids. Trimming took 3 bases from V and 8 from J, leaving 16 bases between them.

The CDR3 DNA reads as TGTGCCAGCAGTGTCTCGCGAGGGCACGGGGAGCTGTTTTTT. The encoded protein is CASSVSRGHGELFF. The chain has TRBV6-1 and TRBJ2-2; D perhaps matches TRBD2 (5 bases). The germline gives CDR1 MNHNS, CDR2 SASEGT. The CDR3 has 14 residues. Trimming shortened V by 4 bases and J by 7 bases, and 13 bases separated the two germline ends.

The rearrangement links TRBV28 to TRBJ1-5; the D is unclear. From germline, CDR1 is MDHEN and CDR2 SYDVKM. This CDR3 comprises 13 residues. Trimming stripped 5 bases from V and 4 bases from J, with 9 bases between. The CDR3 spells CASSVIPNQPQHF. The CDR3 bases are TGTGCCAGCAGTGTTATCCCAAATCAGCCCCAGCATTTT.

The gene calls are TRBV9 and TRBJ2-3; a weak D match, TRBD2 (6 bases). V lost 2 bases, J lost 2 bases, and 21 bases lay in between. CDR3 length: 18 residues. Germline CDR1 SGDLS, CDR2 YYNGEE. The DNA for the CDR3 is TGTGCCAGCAGCGTGCAAGGGAAAACCGGGACTGTCACAGATACGCAGTATTTT. Encoded protein: CASSVQGKTGTVTDTQYF.

This clone showed up just once. The same CDR3 also results from other DNA sequences found in this sample. CDR3 in DNA: TGTGCCAGCAGCGCAGACAGGGGTGGCGAGCAGTACTTC. Translated, it gives CASSADRGGEQYF. This chain links TRBV2 with TRBJ2-7; TRBD1 agrees at 8 bases. There are 13 residues in the CDR3. CDR1 is SNHLY and CDR2 is FYNNEI in the germline V gene. V gave up 6 bases and J gave up 6 bases; unmatched junction bases: 7.

The chain carries TRBV9 and TRBJ2-5, with D hard to call. Trimming removed 0 bases at V and 5 bases at J, with 8 bases between. Germline CDR1 reads SGDLS; CDR2 reads YYNGEE. This CDR3 comprises 13 residues. CDR3 loop: CASSVDSSETQYF. DNA of the CDR3: TGTGCCAGCAGCGTAGACAGCTCTGAGACCCAGTACTTC.

This chain uses TRBV29-1 with TRBJ2-5; 11 positions match TRBD1. Per the germline V gene, CDR1 is SQVTM and CDR2 is ANQGSEA. This CDR3 has 14 residues. Trimming took 1 base from V and 4 from J; bases not matched to a gene: 2. CDR3 bases: TGCAGCGTTGAAGGGGGACAGGGGGGAGAGACCCAGTACTTC. It codes for CSVEGGQGGETQYF.

This sequence joins TRBV5-1 and TRBJ2-5; TRBD1 matches 9 bases. Germline loops: CDR1 SGHRS, CDR2 YFSETQ. This CDR3 contains 15 residues. The trim removed 3 bases at V and 3 bases at J, leaving 6 bases unmatched. CDR3 loop: CASSWSGDREETQYF. The CDR3 nucleotides are TGCGCCAGCAGCTGGAGTGGGGACAGGGAAGAGACCCAGTACTTC.

This clone was detected once. The genes are TRBV5-1 and TRBJ2-3, with 9 bases that match TRBD2. This CDR3 is 17 amino acids long. Per germline, CDR1 SGHRS and CDR2 YFSETQ. The V gene end was trimmed by 0 bases and the J gene end by 4 bases; junction bases not matched to a gene: 9. CDR3 amino acids: CASSLGLAGDSADTQYF. CDR3 DNA: TGCGCCAGCAGCTTGGGGTTAGCGGGAGATAGCGCAGATACGCAGTATTTT. Looking up the rest from reference TRBV5-1 and TRBJ2-3 gives the full variable domain: KAGVTQTPRYLIKTRGQQVTLSCSPISGHRSVSWYQQTPGQGLQFLFEYFSETQRNKGNFPGRFSGRQFSNSRSEMNVSTLELGDSALYLCASSLGLAGDSADTQYFGPGTRLTVL.

The rearrangement links TRBV18 to TRBJ1-4, with 8 bases aligning to TRBD1. The germline CDR1 and CDR2 sequences are KGHSH and LQKENI. J lost 8 bases, V lost 10 bases, and 12 bases had no gene match. The CDR3 extends over 14 amino acids. Here the CDR3 reads CATSRGQEGEKLFF. Here the CDR3 DNA reads TGTGCCACTTCTCGGGGACAGGAAGGAGAAAAACTGTTTTTT.

J is TRBJ2-5 and V is TRBV5-1; D call uncertain. The CDR3 runs 14 residues. The germline V gene has CDR1 SGHRS and CDR2 YFSETQ. V lost 4 bases and J 3 bases, leaving 13 bases between the germline ends. The CDR3 region has the DNA TGCGCCAGCAGCCTCTGGAATGGGGAAGAGACCCAGTACTTC. Translating it yields CASSLWNGEETQYF.

CDR3 nucleotides: TGCGCCAGCAGCCAAGATGGGGCGGGGTGGAATGAGCAGTTCTTC. This codes for CASSQDGAGWNEQFF. The chain joins TRBV4-3 to TRBJ2-1, with TRBD2 as a possible D gene (6 bases). The CDR3 length is 15 residues. Germline V gives CDR1 LGHNA, CDR2 YSLEER. The ends were cut back, 0 bases at V and 7 bases at J, with 13 bases in the middle.

J is TRBJ2-5 and V is TRBV7-6, with 10 bases aligning to TRBD2. The CDR3 runs 14 residues. CDR1 is SGHVS and CDR2 is FNYEAQ in the germline V gene. With V trimmed by 5 bases and J by 4 bases, 4 bases remained unmatched. In DNA, the CDR3 is TGTGCCAGCAGCCCTAGCGGGAGAAGAGAGACCCAGTACTTC. Amino acid sequence: CASSPSGRRETQYF.